Shown below are 23 T cell receptor beta chains from a single sample sequenced in a study of tissue T cells after allogeneic stem cell transplantation. TCRdb keeps only in-frame clones here, not all; method: immunoSEQ multiplex PCR. Among about 2,800 clones listed, 48% were seen once. Time point given: mouse harvest day 14 after allogeneic transplant. Mouse grafts combined 10^7 T-cell-depleted bone marrow cells with 10^6 splenic CD5+ T cells. Material: lymph node tissue. The receptors come from a female BALB/c mouse given C57BL/6 T cells with graft-versus-host disease after an allogeneic hematopoietic cell transplant.

This clone appeared a single time. Gene names are mouse gene names. The read finishes 1 residue shy of the CDR3 end, and the germline J gene is used to complete it. V gene TRBV13-3 combines with J gene TRBJ1-6, with 7 bases fitting TRBD1. TRBJ1-6 is sorted into the ORF group, with uncertain function. CDR3 length: 15 residues. Germline assignment: CDR1 NNHDY and CDR2 SYVADS. The V gene end was trimmed by 3 bases and the J gene end by 2 bases; junction bases not matched to a gene: 2. The sequenced CDR3 bases are TGTGCCAGCAGTGCCGGGACAGCCTATAATTCGCCCCTCTAC. Translated, it gives CASSAGTAYNSPLY. The full CDR3 reads CASSAGTAYNSPLYF.

This clone was seen more than once but under ten times. Gene names refer to mouse genes. The CDR3 end falls 1 residue outside the read, so it is completed with the germline J gene. This chain joins TRBV16 and TRBJ2-2; maybe TRBD2 (6 bases). V shed 1 base and J shed 2 bases, with 8 bases lying between them. This CDR3 is 15 amino acids long. CDR1 and CDR2 (germline): SGHSA, FRNQAP. The DNA read from the CDR3 is TGTGCAAGCAGCTTAGGTGGACTGAACACCGGGCAGCTCTAC. Protein sequence: CASSLGGLNTGQLY. The whole CDR3 sequence reads CASSLGGLNTGQLYF. Full variable domain (missing parts from reference TRBV16 and TRBJ2-2): NAGVIQTPRHKVTGKGQEATLWCEPISGHSAVFWYRQTIVQGLEFLTYFRNQAPIDDSGMPKERFSAQMPNQSHSTLKIQSTQPQDSAVYLCASSLGGLNTGQLYFGEGSKLTVL.

About this clone itself: All gene names here are mouse names. The CDR3 end falls 1 residue outside the read, so it is completed with the germline J gene. The chain combines TRBV23 with TRBJ2-7; TRBD2, the table's D call, was not compared with the DNA. The CDR3 has 13 residues. Germline assignment: CDR1 KGHTA and CDR2 FQNQQP. The sequenced part of the CDR3 DNA is TGCTCCAGCAGCCCAGGCTGGGACTATGAACAGTAC. Translating it yields CSSSPGWDYEQY. The whole CDR3 protein is CSSSPGWDYEQYF.

With regard to this clone: Mouse gene names apply. The read is 1 residue too short to cover the CDR3 end, so that end is filled in from the germline J gene. The gene calls are TRBV31 and TRBJ2-7; perhaps D is TRBD1 or TRBD2 (5 bases each). Germline CDR1 GKSSPN, CDR2 SITVG. The CDR3 covers 13 residues. V lost 1 base, J lost 0 bases, and 7 bases lay in between. CDR3 residues: CAWSRDLSYEQYF. The sequenced part of the CDR3 DNA is TGTGCCTGGAGTCGGGACCTCTCCTATGAACAGTAC.

A note on this clone: Mouse gene names apply. The read stops 1 residue short of the end of the CDR3; the missing end is completed from the germline J gene. The J gene is TRBJ1-3, the V gene TRBV26; D is unresolved. Germline CDR1 and CDR2: KGHPV and FQNQEV (reference sequence). V was pared by 4 bases and J by 2 bases, with 6 bases between. The CDR3 is 13 amino acids. The sequenced part of the CDR3 DNA is TGTGCCAGCAGTCCCCCGCCTGGAAATACGCTCTAT. Its protein product is CASSPPPGNTLY. The CDR3 in full is CASSPPPGNTLYF.

As to this clone: Mouse germline and gene names are used. The read ends 1 residue before the CDR3 terminus; that terminus is restored from the germline J gene. This chain joins TRBV31 and TRBJ1-2; unclear D gene. Germline CDR1 reads GKSSPN; CDR2 reads SITVG. This CDR3 contains 10 residues. Trimming took off 1 base at V and 3 bases at J, with 0 bases between the two ends. The CDR3 loop reads CAWSHSDYTF. CDR3 DNA (partial): TGTGCCTGGAGTCACTCCGACTACACC.

This clone was seen a few times. Any gene name here is a mouse gene name. The read terminates 1 residue before the CDR3 end, so the remaining end is supplied by the germline J gene. This chain links TRBV23 with TRBJ2-3; no DNA check was done on the table's D call, TRBD1. This CDR3 has 15 residues. The germline V gene has CDR1 KGHTA and CDR2 FQNQQP. Here the CDR3 reads CSSSQSRGGAETLYF. The covered CDR3 bases are TGCTCCAGCAGTCAATCGAGGGGAGGTGCAGAAACGCTGTAT.

In its sample, this clone was seen a few times. These gene names are mouse names. The CDR3 bases that were read are TGTGCCAGCGGTGATCGCCCATTTTCTGGAAATACGCTCTAT. It translates to CASGDRPFSGNTLY. The whole CDR3 reads CASGDRPFSGNTLYF. The chain links TRBV13-2 to TRBJ1-3; D gene uncertain. The sequence runs out 1 residue before the end of the CDR3; the remainder is reconstructed from the germline J gene. The ends were cut back, 1 base at V and 0 bases at J, with 8 bases in the middle. Germline lookup yields CDR1 NNHNN and CDR2 SYGAGS (reference sequence). This CDR3 is built from 15 residues.

On this clone: Gene labels here are mouse ones. The read ends 1 residue shy of where the CDR3 ends; the end is completed using the germline J gene. V gene TRBV26 combines with J gene TRBJ2-5; no clear D gene. This CDR3 has 14 amino acids. Germline loops: CDR1 KGHPV, CDR2 FQNQEV (reference sequence). Trimming removed 4 bases at V and 0 bases at J, with 8 bases between. CDR3 sequence: CASSPRANQDTQYF. The DNA read from the CDR3 is TGTGCCAGCAGTCCTCGGGCGAACCAAGACACCCAGTAC.

This clone was found a few times. Gene names and germline match the mouse. The read ends 1 residue before the CDR3 terminus; that terminus is restored from the germline J gene. This chain joins TRBV23 and TRBJ2-7; the table's D call of TRBD2 was not tested on the DNA. The CDR3 contains 13 residues. CDR1 is KGHTA and CDR2 is FQNQQP in the germline V gene. The covered CDR3 bases are TGCTCCAGCAGTCAAGGCTGGGGGGTTGAACAGTAC. Its protein is CSSSQGWGVEQY. The full-length CDR3 reads as CSSSQGWGVEQYF.

Concerning this clone: Gene names and germline match the mouse. The read is 1 residue too short to cover the CDR3 end, so that end is filled in from the germline J gene. The chain links TRBV1 to TRBJ1-2; possible D gene TRBD1, 6 bases. The CDR3 totals 16 residues. V dropped 3 bases and J dropped 0 bases, with 14 bases sitting between them. From germline, CDR1 is NSQYPW and CDR2 LRSPGD (reference sequence). CDR3 region: CTCSATSGTPNSDYTF. CDR3 DNA, as far as it was read: TGCACCTGCAGTGCGACCTCGGGGACACCAAACTCCGACTACACC. The whole variable domain, filled in from reference TRBV1 and TRBJ1-2, reads VTLLEQNPRWRLVPRGQAVNLRCILKNSQYPWMSWYQQDLQKQLQWLFTLRSPGDKEVKSLPGADYLATRVTDTELRLQVANMSQGRTLYCTCSATSGTPNSDYTFGSGTRLLVI.

Remarks on this clone: The gene names here belong to mouse. The read gets to within 1 residue of the CDR3 end, and the germline J gene fills in the rest. This chain uses TRBV3 with TRBJ1-1; 9 positions agree with TRBD1. V shed 4 bases, J shed 1 base, and the junction held 1 base outside the gene matches. Germline lookup yields CDR1 SNHLY and CDR2 FYNGKV (reference sequence). There are 14 residues in the CDR3. The part of the CDR3 DNA that was read is TGTGCCAGCAGCTCACAGGGGGCGAACACAGAAGTCTTC. Protein product: CASSSQGANTEVF. The entire CDR3 sequence reads CASSSQGANTEVFF.

This clone was seen a handful of times. Gene names denote mouse genes. Read coverage stops 1 residue before the CDR3 terminus; the germline J gene supplies the remainder. The chain is built from TRBV14 and TRBJ1-4, with D perhaps TRBD1 (5 bases). Germline CDR1 is SGHDT and CDR2 is FRDEAV. Trimming removed 1 base at V and 3 bases at J, with 7 bases between. This CDR3 region has 14 residues. Incomplete CDR3 DNA: TGTGCCAGCAGTTTCGGGACGGCCAACGAAAGATTATTT. Residues: CASSFGTANERLF. Given in full, the CDR3 is CASSFGTANERLFF.

This clone was seen a few times. Mouse germline and gene names are used. The read comes to an end 1 residue before the CDR3 does, leaving the germline J gene to fill in the end. The chain combines TRBV31 with TRBJ1-4, with 7 bases lining up with TRBD1. Germline loops: CDR1 GKSSPN, CDR2 SITVG. Trimming removed 0 bases from V and 0 bases from J; junction bases left unmatched: 4. This CDR3 contains 16 residues. The CDR3 sequence: CAWSLPGQISNERLFF. The covered CDR3 bases are TGTGCCTGGAGTCTCCCGGGACAGATTTCCAACGAAAGATTATTT.

Details on this clone: Gene and germline names: mouse. The CDR3 extends 1 residue past the end of the read, so its final part is completed from the germline J gene. The V and J genes are TRBV12-1 and TRBJ2-1, with D perhaps TRBD2 (6 bases). Trimming left V 0 bases short and J 0 bases short, with 8 bases between. This CDR3 contains 15 residues. Germline V gene sequence: CDR1 SGHSN, CDR2 HYEKVE. CDR3 bases read: TGTGCCAGCTCTCTCCGGGACTTTAACTATGCTGAGCAGTTC. Amino acid sequence: CASSLRDFNYAEQF. The CDR3 in its entirety is CASSLRDFNYAEQFF.

This clone was seen only a few times. Germline and genes: mouse. The read gets to within 1 residue of the CDR3 end, and the germline J gene fills in the rest. V gene TRBV12-2 combines with J gene TRBJ2-3; the D gene is possibly TRBD2 (7 bases). This CDR3 is 13 amino acids long. Trimming cost V 0 bases and J 5 bases, with 8 bases left between them. Germline V gives CDR1 SGHLS, CDR2 HYDKME. This CDR3 reads CASSLRGGETLYF. The sequenced CDR3 bases are TGTGCCAGCTCTCTCAGGGGGGGAGAAACGCTGTAT. Using reference TRBV12-2 and TRBJ2-3 for the parts outside the CDR3, the full variable domain is NSGVVQSPRYIIKGKGERSILKCIPISGHLSVAWYQQTQGQELKFFIQHYDKMERDKGNLPSRFSVQQFDDYHSEMNMSALELEDSAVYFCASSLRGGETLYFGSGTRLTVL.

Turning to this clone: The genes and germline here are from mouse. The read halts 1 residue ahead of the CDR3 end, with the missing end drawn from the germline J gene. The chain uses TRBV26 and TRBJ2-1; 9 nucleotides line up with TRBD2. CDR1 is KGHPV, CDR2 FQNQEV, per germline (reference sequence). The J segment lost 4 bases and the V segment lost 2 bases, leaving 0 bases of the junction unmatched. The CDR3 sequence is 14 residues long. CDR3 protein: CASSLDWGYAEQFF. CDR3 DNA, as far as it was read: TGTGCCAGCAGTCTGGACTGGGGGTATGCTGAGCAGTTC.

About this clone: Here the gene names and germline are mouse. The sequence runs out 1 residue before the end of the CDR3; the remainder is reconstructed from the germline J gene. The rearrangement joins TRBV26 to TRBJ2-1; TRBD2 matches at 9 bases. The germline V gene encodes CDR1 KGHPV and CDR2 FQNQEV (reference sequence). The CDR3 sequence is 16 residues long. V dropped 2 bases and J dropped 3; count of bases not matched to a gene: 5. The CDR3 loop is CASSLRWGGPYAEQFF. The sequenced CDR3 bases are TGTGCCAGCAGTCTGCGGTGGGGGGGCCCCTATGCTGAGCAGTTC.

A note on this clone: Genes here carry mouse names. The CDR3 end is not reached by the read, which stops 1 residue before it; the germline J gene fills it in. The gene calls are TRBV13-3 and TRBJ1-4, with 10 bases that match TRBD1. V was pared by 5 bases and J by 3 bases, with 1 base of the junction left unmatched. The germline CDR1 and CDR2 sequences are NNHDY and SYVADS. The length of the CDR3 is 14 residues. The CDR3 is CASRGTGANERLFF. The DNA read from the CDR3 is TGTGCCAGCAGGGGGACAGGGGCCAACGAAAGATTATTT.

On this clone itself: The gene symbols are mouse symbols. The CDR3 end lies 1 residue beyond the end of the read and is filled in from the germline J gene. The chain recombines TRBV16 with TRBJ2-5, with 10 bases that match TRBD2. V trimming: 3 bases; J trimming: 6 bases; junction bases outside the gene matches: 3. There are 14 residues in the CDR3. Germline assignment: CDR1 SGHSA and CDR2 FRNQAP. Partial CDR3 DNA: TGTGCAAGCAGCTTCTGGGGGGGCGATGACACCCAGTAC. Its protein is CASSFWGGDDTQY. The CDR3, in full, reads CASSFWGGDDTQYF.

As for this clone: Gene names follow the mouse nomenclature. The read gets to within 1 residue of the CDR3 end, and the germline J gene fills in the rest. The rearrangement joins TRBV16 to TRBJ1-1; no clear D gene. Trimming left V 1 base short and J 1 base short, with 4 bases between. This CDR3 has 13 amino acids. Germline V lookup: CDR1 SGHSA, CDR2 FRNQAP. CDR3 region: CASSLVQNTEVFF. The DNA read from the CDR3 is TGTGCAAGCAGCTTAGTCCAAAACACAGAAGTCTTC.

As for this clone: Mouse names are used for the genes. The CDR3 end is not reached by the read, which stops 1 residue before it; the germline J gene fills it in. This chain links TRBV3 with TRBJ2-1, with TRBD1 matching 9 bases. CDR1 is SNHLY and CDR2 is FYNGKV in the germline V gene (reference sequence). Losses at the gene ends were 1 base for V and 4 bases for J; bases not matched to a gene: 2. The CDR3 has 15 amino acids. This CDR3 is CASSLVGQGYAEQFF. The covered CDR3 bases are TGTGCCAGCAGCTTAGTGGGACAGGGTTATGCTGAGCAGTTC.

As concerns this clone: Mouse names are used for the genes. The CDR3 is cut off 1 residue early in the read; its end comes from the germline J gene. This chain links TRBV12-1 with TRBJ1-2, with TRBD1 matching 9 bases. The V and J ends lost 4 bases and 3 bases, in that order; junction bases with no gene match: 5. Germline V gene sequence: CDR1 SGHSN, CDR2 HYEKVE. The CDR3 is 14 amino acids. CDR3 sequence: CASSLQGADSDYTF. Incomplete CDR3 DNA: TGTGCCAGCTCCCTACAGGGGGCGGACTCCGACTACACC.